One and the same sample provided the 5 T cell receptor beta chains below, sequenced in a study of T cell responses to AZD1222 COVID-19 vaccine. The data were produced by immunoSEQ multiplex PCR, yet TCRdb's version contains in-frame clones alone and is incomplete. The sample lists some 120,000 clones, roughly 87% occurring once. The sequencing here drew on peripheral blood, taken on day 0 of AZD1222 vaccination. Receptors were obtained from an adult in good health.

The V and J genes are TRBV28 and TRBJ2-7; TRBD1 aligns across 7 bases. Germline lookup yields CDR1 MDHEN and CDR2 SYDVKM. The CDR3 runs 16 residues. With 4 bases clipped from V and 3 bases from J, the junction kept 12 bases outside the gene matches. The CDR3 DNA reads as TGTGCCAGCAGTTCCTTAGACAGGGCCGGGATCTACGAGCAGTACTTC. It yields the protein CASSSLDRAGIYEQYF.

The genes are TRBV7-2 and TRBJ2-5; tentatively, D is TRBD2 (5 bases). Germline assignment: CDR1 SGHTA and CDR2 FQGNSA. V gave up 6 bases and J gave up 2 bases, with 10 bases separating them. This CDR3 is 13 amino acids long. CDR3 loop: CASRERAQETQYF. The CDR3 coding sequence is TGTGCCAGCAGGGAGAGGGCTCAAGAGACCCAGTACTTC.

The chain joins TRBV9 to TRBJ2-1, with TRBD1 as a possible D gene (5 bases). V was shortened by 2 bases and J by 3 bases, with 15 bases between the two germline ends. Germline V gene sequence: CDR1 SGDLS, CDR2 YYNGEE. The CDR3 runs 16 residues. Here the CDR3 DNA reads TGTGCCAGCAGCGTGCACCTCCTGGACAACTACAATGAGCAGTTCTTC. Amino acid sequence: CASSVHLLDNYNEQFF.

Worth noting for this clone: This same CDR3 is encoded by further DNA sequences in the sample. V usage is TRBV28 and J usage is TRBJ2-7, with D unresolved. Germline V gives CDR1 MDHEN, CDR2 SYDVKM. The CDR3 is made up of 13 amino acids. V lost 5 bases to trimming and J lost 0 bases, with 8 bases between them. The CDR3 DNA follows: TGTGCCAGCAGTCTGACAAGCTCCTACGAGCAGTACTTC. The encoded protein is CASSLTSSYEQYF.

This clone turned up a few times. This chain uses TRBV5-1 with TRBJ1-3; no definite D call. Trimming shortened V by 0 bases and J by 1 base, and 8 bases separated the two germline ends. Germline V gene sequence: CDR1 SGHRS, CDR2 YFSETQ. The CDR3 is 15 residues long. For the CDR3, the DNA is TGCGCCAGCAGCTTGGGTATGAATTCTGGAAACACCATATATTTT. This codes for CASSLGMNSGNTIYF.